The T cell receptor beta chain described here comes from a study of response to subunit inactivated influenza vaccine. Notes on the study in general: The authors proposed limited new T cell recruitment per seasonal influenza vaccination.

Per germline, CDR1 SGHTA and CDR2 FQGNSA. The ends lost 5 bases at V and 2 bases at J; junction bases unmatched: 8. CDR3 length equals 15 residues. MiXCR was run by TCRdb on the RT-PCR reads, yielding one entry per CDR3 protein. The sample shows some 520,000 distinct CDR3 sequences, approximately 15% of them seen only once. To note about this clonotype: What it recognizes is unknown.

The source is a man between 50 and 69 years old who received an inactivated influenza vaccine. The sequenced sample was CD4+ T cells sorted from PBMCs, obtained about 24 months after vaccination. The rearrangement links TRBV7-2 to TRBJ2-5, with 7 bases lining up with TRBD2. The CDR3 region is CASSPTRGLQETQYF. The CDR3, as DNA: TGTGCCAGCAGCCCTACTCGGGGACTACAAGAGACCCAGTACTTC.